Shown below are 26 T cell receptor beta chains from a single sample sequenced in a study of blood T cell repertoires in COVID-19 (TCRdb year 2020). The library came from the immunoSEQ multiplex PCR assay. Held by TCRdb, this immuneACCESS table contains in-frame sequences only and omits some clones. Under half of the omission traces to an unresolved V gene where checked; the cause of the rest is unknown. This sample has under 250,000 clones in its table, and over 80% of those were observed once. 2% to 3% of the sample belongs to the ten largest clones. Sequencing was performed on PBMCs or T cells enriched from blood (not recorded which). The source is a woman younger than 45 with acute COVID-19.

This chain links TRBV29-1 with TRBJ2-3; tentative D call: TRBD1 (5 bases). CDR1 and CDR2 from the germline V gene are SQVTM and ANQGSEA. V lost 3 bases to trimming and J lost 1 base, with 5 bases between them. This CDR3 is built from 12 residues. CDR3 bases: TGCAGCGTTGACAGGGGCACAGATACGCAGTATTTT. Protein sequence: CSVDRGTDTQYF.

CDR3 DNA: TGCGCCAGCAGGCCCCCGGGGAGGGGGATCGGGGAGCTGTTTTTT. Translation: CASRPPGRGIGELFF. The rearrangement uses TRBV5-1 and TRBJ2-2; D might be TRBD2 (7 bases). V was clipped by 5 bases and J by 7 bases, with 18 bases between them. Per germline, CDR1 SGHRS and CDR2 YFSETQ. This CDR3 comprises 15 residues.

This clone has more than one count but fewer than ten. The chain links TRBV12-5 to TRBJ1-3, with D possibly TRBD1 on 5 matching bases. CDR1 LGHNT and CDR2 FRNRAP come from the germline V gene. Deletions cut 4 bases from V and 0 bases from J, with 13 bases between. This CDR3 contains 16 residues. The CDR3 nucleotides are TGTGCTAGTGGTTCCAGGGTGCTGAGCTCTGGAAACACCATATATTTT. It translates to CASGSRVLSSGNTIYF.

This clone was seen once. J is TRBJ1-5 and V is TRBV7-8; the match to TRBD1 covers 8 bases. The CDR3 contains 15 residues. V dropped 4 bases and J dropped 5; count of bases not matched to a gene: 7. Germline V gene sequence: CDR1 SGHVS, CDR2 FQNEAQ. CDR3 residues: CASSSAGTGDQPQHF. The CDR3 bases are TGTGCCAGCAGCTCGGCCGGGACAGGCGATCAGCCCCAGCATTTT.

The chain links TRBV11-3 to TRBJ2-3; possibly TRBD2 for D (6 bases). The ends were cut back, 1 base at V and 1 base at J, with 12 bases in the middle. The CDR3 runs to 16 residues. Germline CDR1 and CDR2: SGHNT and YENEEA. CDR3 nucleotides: TGTGCCAGCAGCTTAGGGTTAGCGGCTGGCACAGATACGCAGTATTTT. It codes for CASSLGLAAGTDTQYF.

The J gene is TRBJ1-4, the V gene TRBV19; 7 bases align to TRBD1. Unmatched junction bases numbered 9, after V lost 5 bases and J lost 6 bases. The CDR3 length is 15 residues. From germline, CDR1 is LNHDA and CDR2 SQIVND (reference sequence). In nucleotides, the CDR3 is TGTGCCAGTAGTCTCCCGGTAGGGGGCCATGAAAAACTGTTTTTT. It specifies CASSLPVGGHEKLFF.

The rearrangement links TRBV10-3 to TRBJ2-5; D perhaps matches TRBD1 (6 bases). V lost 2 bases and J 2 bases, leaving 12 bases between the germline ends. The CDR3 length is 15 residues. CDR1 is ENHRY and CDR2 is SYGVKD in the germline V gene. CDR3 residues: CAISEQDRIQETQYF. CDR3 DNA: TGTGCCATCAGTGAGCAGGACAGAATTCAAGAGACCCAGTACTTC.

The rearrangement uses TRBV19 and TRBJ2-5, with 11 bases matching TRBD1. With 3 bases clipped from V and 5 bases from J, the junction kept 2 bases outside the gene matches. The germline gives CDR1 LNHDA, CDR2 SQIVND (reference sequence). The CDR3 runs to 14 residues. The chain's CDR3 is CASSIGQGAETQYF. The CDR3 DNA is TGTGCCAGTAGTATCGGACAGGGGGCGGAGACCCAGTACTTC.

For the CDR3, the DNA is TGCGCCAGCAGCTTGGCACAGGGCACAGATACGCAGTATTTT. Encoded protein: CASSLAQGTDTQYF. The V and J genes are TRBV5-1 and TRBJ2-3, with D tentatively TRBD1 (5 bases). This CDR3 contains 14 residues. V was trimmed by 0 bases and J by 1 base, leaving 6 bases between them. Per germline, CDR1 SGHRS and CDR2 YFSETQ.

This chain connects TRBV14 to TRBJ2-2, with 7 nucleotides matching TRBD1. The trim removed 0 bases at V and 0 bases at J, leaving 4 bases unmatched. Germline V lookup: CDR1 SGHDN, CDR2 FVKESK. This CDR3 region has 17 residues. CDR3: CASSQDWQGANTGELFF. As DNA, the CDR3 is TGTGCCAGCAGCCAAGATTGGCAGGGGGCGAACACCGGGGAGCTGTTTTTT.

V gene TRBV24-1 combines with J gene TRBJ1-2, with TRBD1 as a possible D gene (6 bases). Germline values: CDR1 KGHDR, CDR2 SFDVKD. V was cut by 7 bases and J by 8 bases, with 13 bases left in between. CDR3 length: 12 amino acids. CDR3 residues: CATRAGDGGYTF. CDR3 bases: TGTGCCACCAGGGCAGGGGATGGGGGCTACACCTTC.

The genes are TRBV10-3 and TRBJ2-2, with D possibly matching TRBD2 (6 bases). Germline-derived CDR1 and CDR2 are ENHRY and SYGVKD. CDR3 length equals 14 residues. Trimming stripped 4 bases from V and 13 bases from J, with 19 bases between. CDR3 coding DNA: TGTGCCATCAGTGTGGGACTCCCGTCGGAGGGGCTGTTTTTT. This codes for CAISVGLPSEGLFF.

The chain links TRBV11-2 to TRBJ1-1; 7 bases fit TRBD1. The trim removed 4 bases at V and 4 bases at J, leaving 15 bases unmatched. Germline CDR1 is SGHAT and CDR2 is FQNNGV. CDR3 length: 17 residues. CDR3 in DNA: TGTGCCAGCAGCTCTCACTTCCCCCGACAGGGAGGCACTGAAGCTTTCTTT. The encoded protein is CASSSHFPRQGGTEAFF.

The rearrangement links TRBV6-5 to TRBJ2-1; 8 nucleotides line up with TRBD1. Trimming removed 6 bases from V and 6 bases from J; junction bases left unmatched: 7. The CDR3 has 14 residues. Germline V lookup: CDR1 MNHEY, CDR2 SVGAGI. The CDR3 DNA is TGTGCCAGCAGCTCTCTGGACAGGGCCAATGAGCAGTTCTTC. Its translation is CASSSLDRANEQFF.

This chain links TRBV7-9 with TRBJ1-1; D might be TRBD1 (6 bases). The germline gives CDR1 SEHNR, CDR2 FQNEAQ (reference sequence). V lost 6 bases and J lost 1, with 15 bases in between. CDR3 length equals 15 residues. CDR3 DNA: TGTGCCAGCAGAAACCGACAGGCGGCGAACACTGAAGCTTTCTTT. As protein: CASRNRQAANTEAFF.

CDR3 coding DNA: TGTGCCAGCAGCTTAGTGGAGATTGGGCGGGCTCTGGAGACCCAGTACTTC. Translation: CASSLVEIGRALETQYF. This chain connects TRBV7-2 to TRBJ2-5; D is possibly TRBD2 (5 bases). The V end lost 1 base, the J end lost 5 bases, and 20 bases lay between the germline ends. CDR1 SGHTA and CDR2 FQGNSA come from the germline V gene. This CDR3 region has 17 residues.

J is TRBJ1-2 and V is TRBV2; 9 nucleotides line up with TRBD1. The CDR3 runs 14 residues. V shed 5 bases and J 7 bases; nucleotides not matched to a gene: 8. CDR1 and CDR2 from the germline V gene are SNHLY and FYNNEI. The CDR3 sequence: CASSRTGAFAGYTF. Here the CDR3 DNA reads TGTGCCAGCAGTCGGACAGGGGCCTTTGCTGGCTACACCTTC.

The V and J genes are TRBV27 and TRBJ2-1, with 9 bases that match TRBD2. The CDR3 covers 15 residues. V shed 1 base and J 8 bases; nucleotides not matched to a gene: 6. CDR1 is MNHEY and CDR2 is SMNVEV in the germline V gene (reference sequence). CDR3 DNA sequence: TGTGCCAGCAGTTTATTTAGCGGGGGTATCGATGAGCAGTTCTTC. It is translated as CASSLFSGGIDEQFF.

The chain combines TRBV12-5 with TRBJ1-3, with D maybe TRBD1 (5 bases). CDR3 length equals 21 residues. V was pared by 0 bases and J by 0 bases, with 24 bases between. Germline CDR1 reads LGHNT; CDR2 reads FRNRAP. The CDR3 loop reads CASGLVPNPRQWRLSGNTIYF. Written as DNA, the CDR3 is TGTGCTAGTGGTTTGGTACCCAACCCGCGACAGTGGCGACTCTCTGGAAACACCATATATTTT.

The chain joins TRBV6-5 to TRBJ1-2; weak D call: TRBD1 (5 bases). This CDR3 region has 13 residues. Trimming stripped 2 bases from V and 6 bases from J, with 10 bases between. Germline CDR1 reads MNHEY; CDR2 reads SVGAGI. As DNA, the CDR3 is TGTGCCAGCAGTTACGGGTCGGACAATGGCTACACCTTC. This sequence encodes CASSYGSDNGYTF.

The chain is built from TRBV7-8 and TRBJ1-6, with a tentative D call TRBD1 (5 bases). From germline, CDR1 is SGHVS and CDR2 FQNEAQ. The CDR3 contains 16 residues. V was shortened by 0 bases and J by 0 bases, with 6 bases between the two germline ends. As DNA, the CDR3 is TGTGCCAGCAGCTTAGCACAGGTCTCCTATAATTCACCCCTCCACTTT. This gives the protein CASSLAQVSYNSPLHF.

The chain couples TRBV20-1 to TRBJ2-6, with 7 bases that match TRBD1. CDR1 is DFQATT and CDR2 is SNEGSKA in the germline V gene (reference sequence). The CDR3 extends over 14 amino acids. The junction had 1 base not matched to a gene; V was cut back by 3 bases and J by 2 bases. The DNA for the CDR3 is TGCAGTGCTAGTGACAGGGCTGGGGCCAACGTCCTGACTTTC. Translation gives CSASDRAGANVLTF.

CDR3 DNA: TGTGCCAGCAGTGACTCGATGAGAGGTGGCTACACCTTC. Protein sequence: CASSDSMRGGYTF. V usage is TRBV6-4 and J usage is TRBJ1-2; D is uncertain. From germline, CDR1 is MRHNA and CDR2 SNTAGT. The CDR3 contains 13 residues. V lost 0 bases to trimming and J lost 7 bases, with 9 bases between them.

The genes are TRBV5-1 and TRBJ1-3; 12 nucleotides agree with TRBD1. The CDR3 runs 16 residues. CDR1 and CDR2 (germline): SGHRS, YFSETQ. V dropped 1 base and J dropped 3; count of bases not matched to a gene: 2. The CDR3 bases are TGCGCCAGCAGCTTGCGGGACAGGGGGCTTGGAAACACCATATATTTT. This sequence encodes CASSLRDRGLGNTIYF.

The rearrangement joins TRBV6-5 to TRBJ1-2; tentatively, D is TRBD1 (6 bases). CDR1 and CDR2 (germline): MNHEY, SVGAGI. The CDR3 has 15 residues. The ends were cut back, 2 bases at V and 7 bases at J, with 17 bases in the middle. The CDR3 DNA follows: TGTGCCAGCAGTTACAGAAGGGACAACTTAGGTGGCTACACCTTC. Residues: CASSYRRDNLGGYTF.

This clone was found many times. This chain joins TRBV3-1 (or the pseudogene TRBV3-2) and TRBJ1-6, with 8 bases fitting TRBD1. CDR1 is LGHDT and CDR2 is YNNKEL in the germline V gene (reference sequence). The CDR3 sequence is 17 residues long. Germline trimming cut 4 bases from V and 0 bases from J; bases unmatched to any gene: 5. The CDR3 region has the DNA TGTGCCAGCAGCCGGACAGGGTCGGGCTCCTATAATTCACCCCTCCACTTT. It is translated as CASSRTGSGSYNSPLHF.